This paragraph reports one TCR beta chain. The CDR3 length is 17 residues. CDR1 is SGHRS, CDR2 YFSETQ, per germline. Trimming pared 3 bases from V and 6 bases from J, leaving 22 bases between. The data belong to a study of response to subunit inactivated influenza vaccine. TCRdb reprocessed the RT-PCR reads with MiXCR, giving one entry per CDR3 protein. Of around 570,000 distinct CDR3 sequences detected, around 10% appear once; the ten largest clones hold 9.5% to 12%. These data also featured in a second study, about T cells expressing NK-cell markers. That source adds: 5'RACE template switching with UMIs generated TCR beta cDNA. HCMV specificity of expanded NKG2C+ T cell clones remained unclear.

This receptor was identified in a man in his fifties or sixties who received an inactivated influenza vaccine. Material: PBMCs from blood, obtained on the day of vaccination. This chain links TRBV5-1 with TRBJ2-1, with D tentatively TRBD2 (7 bases). The CDR3 here is CASSSGHGGGSRNEQFF. The DNA of the CDR3 is TGCGCCAGCAGCTCTGGCCACGGGGGCGGGAGCCGCAATGAGCAGTTCTTC. The full variable domain, rest sourced from reference TRBV5-1 and TRBJ2-1, is KAGVTQTPRYLIKTRGQQVTLSCSPISGHRSVSWYQQTPGQGLQFLFEYFSETQRNKGNFPGRFSGRQFSNSRSEMNVSTLELGDSALYLCASSSGHGGGSRNEQFFGPGTRLTVL.